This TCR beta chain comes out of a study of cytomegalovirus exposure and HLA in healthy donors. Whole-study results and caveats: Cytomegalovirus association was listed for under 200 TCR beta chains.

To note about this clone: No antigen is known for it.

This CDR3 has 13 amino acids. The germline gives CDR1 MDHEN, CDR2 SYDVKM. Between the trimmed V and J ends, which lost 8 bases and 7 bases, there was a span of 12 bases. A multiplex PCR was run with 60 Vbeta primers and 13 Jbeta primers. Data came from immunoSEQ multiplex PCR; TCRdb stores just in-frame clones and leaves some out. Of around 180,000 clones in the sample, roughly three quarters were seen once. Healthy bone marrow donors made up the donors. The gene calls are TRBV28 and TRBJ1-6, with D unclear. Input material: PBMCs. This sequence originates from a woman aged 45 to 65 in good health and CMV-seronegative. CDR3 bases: TGTGCCAGCCTGGGCAGGTTAAATTCACCCCTCCACTTT. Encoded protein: CASLGRLNSPLHF.